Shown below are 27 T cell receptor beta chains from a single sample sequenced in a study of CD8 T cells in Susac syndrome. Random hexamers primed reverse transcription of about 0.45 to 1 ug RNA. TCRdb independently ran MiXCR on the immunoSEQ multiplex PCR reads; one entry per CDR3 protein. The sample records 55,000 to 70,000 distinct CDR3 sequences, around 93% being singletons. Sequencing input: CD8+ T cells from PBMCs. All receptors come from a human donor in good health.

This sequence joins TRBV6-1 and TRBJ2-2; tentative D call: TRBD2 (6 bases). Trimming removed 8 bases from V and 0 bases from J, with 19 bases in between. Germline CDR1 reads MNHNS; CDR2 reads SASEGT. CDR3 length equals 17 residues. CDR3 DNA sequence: TGTGCCAGCCGGGAGATCGGAGGGGCGCCGAACACCGGGGAGCTGTTTTTT. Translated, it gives CASREIGGAPNTGELFF.

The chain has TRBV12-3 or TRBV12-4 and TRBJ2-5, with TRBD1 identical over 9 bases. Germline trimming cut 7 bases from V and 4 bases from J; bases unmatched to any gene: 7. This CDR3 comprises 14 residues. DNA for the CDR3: TGTGCCAGCAAACTGGGACAGGGCGTAGAGACCCAGTACTTC. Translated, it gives CASKLGQGVETQYF.

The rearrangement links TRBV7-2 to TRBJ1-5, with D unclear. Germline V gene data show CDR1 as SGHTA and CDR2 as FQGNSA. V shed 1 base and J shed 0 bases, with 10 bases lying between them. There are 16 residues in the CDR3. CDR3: CASSLERGVSNQPQHF. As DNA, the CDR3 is TGTGCCAGCAGCTTAGAACGGGGTGTTAGCAATCAGCCCCAGCATTTT.

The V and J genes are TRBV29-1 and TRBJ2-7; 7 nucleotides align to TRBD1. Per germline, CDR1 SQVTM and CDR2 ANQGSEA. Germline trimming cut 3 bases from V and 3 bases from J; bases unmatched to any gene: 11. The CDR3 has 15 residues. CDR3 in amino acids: CSVEGRDSASYEQYF. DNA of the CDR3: TGCAGCGTTGAGGGCCGGGACAGCGCGAGCTACGAGCAGTACTTC.

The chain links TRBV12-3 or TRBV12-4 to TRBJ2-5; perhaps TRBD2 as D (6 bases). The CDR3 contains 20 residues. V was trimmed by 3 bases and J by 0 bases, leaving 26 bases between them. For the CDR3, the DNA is TGTGCCAGCAGTTTTTCCCCTGATCTCCCCTCGGGAGCGGACCAAGAGACCCAGTACTTC. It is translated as CASSFSPDLPSGADQETQYF.

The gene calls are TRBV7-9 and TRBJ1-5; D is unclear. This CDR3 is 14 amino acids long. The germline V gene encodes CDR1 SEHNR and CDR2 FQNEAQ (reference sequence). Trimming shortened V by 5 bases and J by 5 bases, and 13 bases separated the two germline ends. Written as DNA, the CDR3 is TGTGCCAGCAGCGGCCGCGAGGGCGATCAGCCCCAGCATTTT. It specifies CASSGREGDQPQHF.

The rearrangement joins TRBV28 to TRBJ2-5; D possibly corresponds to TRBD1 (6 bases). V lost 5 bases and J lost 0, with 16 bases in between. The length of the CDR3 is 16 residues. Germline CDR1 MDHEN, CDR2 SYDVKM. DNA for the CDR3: TGTGCCAGCAGTCCTCGTAGGGGGAAGAACCAAGAGACCCAGTACTTC. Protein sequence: CASSPRRGKNQETQYF.

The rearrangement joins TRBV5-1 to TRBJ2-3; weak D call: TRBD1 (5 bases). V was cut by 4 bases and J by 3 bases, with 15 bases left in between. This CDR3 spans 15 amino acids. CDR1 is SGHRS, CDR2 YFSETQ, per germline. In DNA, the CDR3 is TGCGCCAGCAGCCTGGCTAGGGGAAGAACAGATACGCAGTATTTT. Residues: CASSLARGRTDTQYF.

The CDR3 sequence is CASSQWWAAEAFF. CDR3 in DNA: TGCGCCAGCAGTCAATGGTGGGCAGCCGAAGCTTTCTTT. The chain has TRBV23-1 and TRBJ1-1, with D hard to call. TRBV23-1 is classed as an ORF, of uncertain function. Trimming stripped 1 base from V and 8 bases from J, with 11 bases between. The CDR3 has 13 amino acids.

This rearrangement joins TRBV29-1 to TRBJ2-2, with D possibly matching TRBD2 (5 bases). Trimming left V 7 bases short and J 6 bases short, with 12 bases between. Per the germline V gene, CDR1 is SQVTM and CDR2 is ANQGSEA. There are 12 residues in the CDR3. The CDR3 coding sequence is TGCAGCGGAACAGTGGGAGCCGGGGAGCTGTTTTTT. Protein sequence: CSGTVGAGELFF.

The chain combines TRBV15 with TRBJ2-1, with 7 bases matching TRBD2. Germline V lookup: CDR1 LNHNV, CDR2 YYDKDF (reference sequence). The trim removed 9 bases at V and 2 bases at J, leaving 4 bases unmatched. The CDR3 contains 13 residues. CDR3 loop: CATREGAYNEQFF. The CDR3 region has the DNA TGTGCCACAAGGGAGGGTGCCTACAATGAGCAGTTCTTC.

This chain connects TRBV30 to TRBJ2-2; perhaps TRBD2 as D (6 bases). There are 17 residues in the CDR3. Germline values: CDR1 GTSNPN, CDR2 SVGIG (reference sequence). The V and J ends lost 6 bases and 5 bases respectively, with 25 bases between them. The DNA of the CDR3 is TGTGCCTGCGGTGTGACCCTCGGGAGTTGGAGAACCGGGGAGCTGTTTTTT. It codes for CACGVTLGSWRTGELFF. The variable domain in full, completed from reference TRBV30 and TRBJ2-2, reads SQTIHQWPATLVQPVGSPLSLECTVEGTSNPNLYWYRQAAGRGLQLLFYSVGIGQISSEVPQNLSASRPQDRQFILSSKKLLLSDSGFYLCACGVTLGSWRTGELFFGEGSRLTVL.

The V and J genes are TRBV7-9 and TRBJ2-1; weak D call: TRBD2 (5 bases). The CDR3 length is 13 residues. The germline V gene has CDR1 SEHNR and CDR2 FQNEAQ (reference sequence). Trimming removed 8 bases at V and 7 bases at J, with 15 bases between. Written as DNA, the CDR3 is TGTGCCAGCTCTTTCTTCGGGGAGAATGAGCAGTTCTTC. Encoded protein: CASSFFGENEQFF.

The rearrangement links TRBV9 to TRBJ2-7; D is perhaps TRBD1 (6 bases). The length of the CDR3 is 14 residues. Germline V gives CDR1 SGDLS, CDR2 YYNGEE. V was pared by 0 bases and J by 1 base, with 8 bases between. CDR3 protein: CASSVGGLSYEQYF. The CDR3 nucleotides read TGTGCCAGCAGCGTAGGGGGGCTATCCTACGAGCAGTACTTC.

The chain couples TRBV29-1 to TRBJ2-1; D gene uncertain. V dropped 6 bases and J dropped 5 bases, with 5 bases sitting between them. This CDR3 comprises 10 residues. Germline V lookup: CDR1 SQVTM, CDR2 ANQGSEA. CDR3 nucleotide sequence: TGCAGCGTCAAGGACAATGAGCAGTTCTTC. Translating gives CSVKDNEQFF.

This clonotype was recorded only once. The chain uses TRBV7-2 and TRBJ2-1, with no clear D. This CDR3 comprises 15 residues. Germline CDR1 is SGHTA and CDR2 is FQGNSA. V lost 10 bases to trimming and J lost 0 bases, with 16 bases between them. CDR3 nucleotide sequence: TGTGCCACCACACCCTCCGGACCCTCCTACAATGAGCAGTTCTTC. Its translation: CATTPSGPSYNEQFF. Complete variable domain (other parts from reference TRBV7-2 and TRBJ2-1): GAGVSQSPSNKVTEKGKDVELRCDPISGHTALYWYRQSLGQGLEFLIYFQGNSAPDKSGLPSDRFSAERTGGSVSTLTIQRTQQEDSAVYLCATTPSGPSYNEQFFGPGTRLTVL.

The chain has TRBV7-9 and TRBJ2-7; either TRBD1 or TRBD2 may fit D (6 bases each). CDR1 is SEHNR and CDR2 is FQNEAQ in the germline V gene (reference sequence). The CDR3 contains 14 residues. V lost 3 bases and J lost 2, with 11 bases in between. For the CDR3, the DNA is TGTGCCAGCAGCTTTGGCGGGGACACCTACGAGCAGTACTTC. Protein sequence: CASSFGGDTYEQYF.

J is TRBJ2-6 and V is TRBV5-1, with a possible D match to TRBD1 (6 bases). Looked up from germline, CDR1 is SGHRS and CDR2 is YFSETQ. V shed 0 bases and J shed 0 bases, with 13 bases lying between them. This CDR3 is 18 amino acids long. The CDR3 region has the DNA TGCGCCAGCAGCTTGGTAGGGGGTTCCCGCTCTGGGGCCAACGTCCTGACTTTC. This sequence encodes CASSLVGGSRSGANVLTF.

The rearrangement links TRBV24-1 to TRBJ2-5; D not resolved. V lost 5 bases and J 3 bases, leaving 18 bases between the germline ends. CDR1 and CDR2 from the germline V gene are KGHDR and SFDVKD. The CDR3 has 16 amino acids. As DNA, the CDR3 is TGTGCCACCAGTGCCGGCAGAACCCACTCCAAAGAGACCCAGTACTTC. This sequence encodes CATSAGRTHSKETQYF.

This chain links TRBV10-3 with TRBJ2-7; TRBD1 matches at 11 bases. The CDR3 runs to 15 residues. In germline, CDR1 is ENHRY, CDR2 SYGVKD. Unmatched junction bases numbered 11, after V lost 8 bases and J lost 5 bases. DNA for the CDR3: TGTGCCATCGGGGGAGGGGACAGGGGGATCCACGAGCAGTACTTC. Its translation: CAIGGGDRGIHEQYF.

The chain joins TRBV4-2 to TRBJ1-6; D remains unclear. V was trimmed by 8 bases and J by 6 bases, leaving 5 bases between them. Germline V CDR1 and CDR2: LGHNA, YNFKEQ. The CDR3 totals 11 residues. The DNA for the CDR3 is TGTGCCAGCGGGTTTAATTCACCCCTCCACTTT. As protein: CASGFNSPLHF.

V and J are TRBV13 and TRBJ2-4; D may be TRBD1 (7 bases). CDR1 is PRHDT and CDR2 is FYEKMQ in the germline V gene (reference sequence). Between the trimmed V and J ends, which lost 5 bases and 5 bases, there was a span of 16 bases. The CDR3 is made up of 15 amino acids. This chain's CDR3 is CASSTQDRRENIQYF. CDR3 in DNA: TGTGCCAGCAGCACTCAGGACAGGAGGGAAAACATTCAGTACTTC.

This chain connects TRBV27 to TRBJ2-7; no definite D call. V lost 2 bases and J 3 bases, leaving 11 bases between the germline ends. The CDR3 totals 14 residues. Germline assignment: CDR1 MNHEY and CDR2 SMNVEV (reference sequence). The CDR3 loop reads CASSLLGSHYEQYF. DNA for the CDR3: TGTGCCAGCAGTTTACTAGGATCTCACTACGAGCAGTACTTC.

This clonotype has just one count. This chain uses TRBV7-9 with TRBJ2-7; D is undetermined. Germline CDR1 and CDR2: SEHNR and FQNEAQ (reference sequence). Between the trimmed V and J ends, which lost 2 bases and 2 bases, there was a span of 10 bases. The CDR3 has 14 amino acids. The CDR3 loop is CASSLFPGPYEQYV. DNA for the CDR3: TGTGCCAGCAGCTTATTTCCGGGTCCCTACGAGCAGTACGTC.

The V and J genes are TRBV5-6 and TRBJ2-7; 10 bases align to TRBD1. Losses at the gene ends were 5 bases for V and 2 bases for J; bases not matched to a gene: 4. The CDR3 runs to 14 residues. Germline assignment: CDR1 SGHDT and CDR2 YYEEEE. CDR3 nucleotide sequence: TGTGCCAGCAGTTCTGGACAGGGGGCCTACGAGCAGTACTTC. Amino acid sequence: CASSSGQGAYEQYF.

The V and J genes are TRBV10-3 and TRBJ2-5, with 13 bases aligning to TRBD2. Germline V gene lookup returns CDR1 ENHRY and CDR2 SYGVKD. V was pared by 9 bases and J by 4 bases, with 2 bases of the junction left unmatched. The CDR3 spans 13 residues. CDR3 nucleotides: TGTGCCATTGGGACTAGCGGGGTAGAGACCCAGTACTTC. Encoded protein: CAIGTSGVETQYF.

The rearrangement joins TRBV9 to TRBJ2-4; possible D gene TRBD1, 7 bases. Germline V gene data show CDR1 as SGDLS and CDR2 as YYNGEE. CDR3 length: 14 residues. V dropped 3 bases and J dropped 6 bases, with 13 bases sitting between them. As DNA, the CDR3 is TGTGCCAGCAGCGCAGCAGGGGGGATAAACATTCAGTACTTC. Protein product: CASSAAGGINIQYF.